This T cell receptor beta chain was sequenced in a study of CD4 T cells in relation to SARS-CoV-2 and coronaviruses. Looking at the study overall: PBMCs were cultured with antigen for roughly 10 days before TCR beta sequencing.

Cryopreserved PBMCs were CD4-enriched, then split into naive and memory cells. Sorted naive or memory CD4+ cells met CEF peptides for about 10 days. This clone has just a few counts. Its antigen is currently unknown. TCRdb's copy holds only in-frame clones and misses some; the assay was immunoSEQ multiplex PCR. In the table there are just over 35,000 clones, 77% of which are singletons. Between the trimmed V and J ends, which lost 1 base and 2 bases, there was a span of 11 bases. This CDR3 region has 16 residues. Germline loops: CDR1 SEHNR, CDR2 FQNEAQ (reference sequence). V and J are TRBV7-9 and TRBJ2-2; tentatively, D is TRBD2 (5 bases). The sequence came from an adult with COVID-19. The sample taken for sequencing was memory CD4+ T cells from PBMCs, cultured in vitro. Written as DNA, the CDR3 is TGTGCCAGCAGCTTAGGGGCTAGCCGTAACACCGGGGAGCTGTTTTTT. Amino acid sequence: CASSLGASRNTGELFF.